This TCR beta chain is drawn from a study of shared clonotypes between healthy human individuals. Study results and caveats: Rarefaction revealed incomplete sorted-subset sequencing despite large depth.

Some clones are missing from TCRdb's copy, which holds only in-frame ones; the method was immunoSEQ multiplex PCR. The sample lists over a million clones; about 80% were seen once. Trimming took 0 bases from V and 8 from J; bases not matched to a gene: 7. The CDR3 extends over 16 amino acids. Germline V gives CDR1 SGHNT, CDR2 YYREEE (reference sequence). With regard to this clone: The antigen remains undetermined.

Sequencing input: memory CD4+ T cells sorted from blood. The sample's subset: CD45RA-negative fraction. This clonotype originated in a man younger than 35 in good health. The rearrangement uses TRBV5-4 and TRBJ2-2; 10 nucleotides align to TRBD2. CDR3 bases: TGTGCCAGCAGCTTGGCCACTAGCGGGATTACTGGGGAGCTGTTTTTT. Residues: CASSLATSGITGELFF.